Each of the 5 T cell receptor beta chains below was sequenced from the same sample in a study of blood T cell repertoires in COVID-19. This table comes from immunoSEQ multiplex PCR, and its TCRdb copy is limited to in-frame clones, with some not included. The table includes under 90,000 clones, around 80% detected once. The specimen sequenced was peripheral blood. The receptors were sampled from a human donor in a cohort sampled during active COVID-19.

This chain links TRBV7-2 with TRBJ1-5; D is unclear. V lost 3 bases to trimming and J lost 5 bases, with 8 bases between them. CDR1 is SGHTA, CDR2 FQGNSA, per germline. This CDR3 has 13 amino acids. In DNA form, the CDR3 reads TGTGCCAGCAGCTTTGAGAGGGATCAGCCCCAGCATTTT. It encodes CASSFERDQPQHF.

This clone was seen at least ten times. The chain employs TRBV6-5 and TRBJ2-2, with 8 positions matching TRBD2. The CDR3 is 13 residues long. V trimming: 6 bases; J trimming: 6 bases; junction bases outside the gene matches: 3. Germline loops: CDR1 MNHEY, CDR2 SVGAGI. The CDR3: CASSRLAPGELFF. CDR3 nucleotide sequence: TGTGCCAGCAGCCGACTAGCGCCCGGGGAGCTGTTTTTT.

The chain couples TRBV7-2 to TRBJ2-5, with 7 positions matching TRBD2. V trimming: 0 bases; J trimming: 4 bases; junction bases outside the gene matches: 2. The CDR3 covers 14 residues. Germline assignment: CDR1 SGHTA and CDR2 FQGNSA. CDR3 protein: CASSLAGGSETQYF. CDR3 in DNA: TGTGCCAGCAGCTTAGCGGGGGGGTCAGAGACCCAGTACTTC.

The gene calls are TRBV28 and TRBJ1-5; D is possibly TRBD1 (6 bases). Deletions cut 2 bases from V and 3 bases from J, with 11 bases between. The CDR3 runs 15 residues. Germline V gives CDR1 MDHEN, CDR2 SYDVKM. CDR3 residues: CASSLPGVINQPQHF. The DNA for the CDR3 is TGTGCCAGCAGTTTACCAGGGGTAATCAATCAGCCCCAGCATTTT. Full variable domain (remainder filled in from reference TRBV28 and TRBJ1-5): DVKVTQSSRYLVKRTGEKVFLECVQDMDHENMFWYRQDPGLGLRLIYFSYDVKMKEKGDIPEGYSVSREKKERFSLILESASTNQTSMYLCASSLPGVINQPQHFGDGTRLSIL.

The chain recombines TRBV2 with TRBJ1-2; 8 nucleotides agree with TRBD1. The germline gives CDR1 SNHLY, CDR2 FYNNEI. Germline trimming cut 8 bases from V and 6 bases from J; bases unmatched to any gene: 17. The CDR3 spans 16 residues. CDR3 amino acids: CASCGQGYVSFDGYTF. The CDR3 DNA is TGTGCCAGCTGCGGACAGGGTTATGTCTCTTTCGATGGCTACACCTTC.